Below, 19 T cell receptor beta chains from the same sample are listed, as sequenced in a study of T cell responses to AZD1222 COVID-19 vaccine. Some clones are missing from TCRdb's copy, which holds only in-frame ones; the method was immunoSEQ multiplex PCR. The table lists 120,000 or so clones, about 90% of them singletons. The sample here was peripheral blood, taken on day 0 of AZD1222 vaccination. Receptors originate from an adult in good health.

The V gene is TRBV19, the J gene TRBJ2-1; 10 nucleotides agree with TRBD2. Germline CDR1 LNHDA, CDR2 SQIVND (reference sequence). CDR3 length equals 15 residues. The J segment lost 4 bases and the V segment lost 6 bases, leaving 6 bases of the junction unmatched. CDR3 nucleotides: TGTGCCAGTAGCGGACTAGCGGCTCCTTACAATGAGCAGTTCTTC. Translation: CASSGLAAPYNEQFF.

V and J are TRBV10-1 and TRBJ2-3; TRBD2 agrees at 11 bases. V shed 5 bases and J 1 base; nucleotides not matched to a gene: 5. There are 16 residues in the CDR3. Germline CDR1 and CDR2: WNHNN and SYGVQD (reference sequence). The CDR3 loop is CASSQGTSGGTDTQYF. The CDR3 DNA sequence: TGCGCCAGCAGTCAAGGGACTAGCGGAGGCACAGATACGCAGTATTTT.

The chain employs TRBV5-8 and TRBJ2-3, with 13 bases lining up with TRBD2. The germline gives CDR1 SGHTS, CDR2 YDEGEE. V shed 0 bases and J 5 bases; nucleotides not matched to a gene: 6. This CDR3 has 17 residues. DNA of the CDR3: TGTGCCAGCAGCTTGGCCCGACTAGCGGGAGGCTTAGATACGCAGTATTTT. The encoded protein is CASSLARLAGGLDTQYF.

This sequence joins TRBV4-1 and TRBJ2-1, with D possibly matching TRBD2 (6 bases). Germline CDR1 is MGHRA and CDR2 is YSYEKL. CDR3 length: 15 residues. V lost 0 bases and J 12 bases, leaving 18 bases between the germline ends. For the CDR3, the DNA is TGCGCCAGCAGCCAAGACCCTGCGGGGACCGGTAGGCAGTTCTTC. Its translation is CASSQDPAGTGRQFF.

This clone has only one observation. This chain uses TRBV6-5 with TRBJ1-2; weak D call: TRBD1 (6 bases). CDR1 is MNHEY and CDR2 is SVGAGI in the germline V gene. The ends were cut back, 4 bases at V and 2 bases at J, with 8 bases in the middle. The CDR3 has 13 amino acids. The CDR3 here is CASSFTGNYGYTF. The CDR3 region has the DNA TGTGCCAGCAGTTTTACAGGGAACTATGGCTACACCTTC.

This chain links TRBV7-3 with TRBJ2-2; a possible D gene is TRBD1 (6 bases). In germline, CDR1 is SGHTA, CDR2 FQGTGA. The CDR3 sequence is 16 residues long. V lost 2 bases and J lost 3, with 13 bases in between. This CDR3 reads CASSLLPGVDTGELFF. The CDR3 DNA reads as TGTGCCAGCAGCTTACTTCCAGGGGTAGACACCGGGGAGCTGTTTTTT.

This clone was picked up one time. This chain connects TRBV10-3 to TRBJ1-3; D remains ambiguous. The CDR3 spans 15 residues. Germline CDR1 and CDR2: ENHRY and SYGVKD. The germline V and J ends were trimmed by 3 bases and 3 bases, with 12 bases remaining between them. The CDR3 DNA is TGTGCCATCAGTGATGGCAACGACGATGGAAACACCATATATTTT. Translated: CAISDGNDDGNTIYF.

The chain is built from TRBV27 and TRBJ1-1, with 9 bases aligning to TRBD1. This CDR3 contains 14 residues. Germline lookup yields CDR1 MNHEY and CDR2 SMNVEV (reference sequence). The trim removed 5 bases at V and 7 bases at J, leaving 8 bases unmatched. The CDR3, as DNA: TGTGCCAGCAGTCGACAGGGGGGTTCGGATGAAGCTTTCTTT. Its translation: CASSRQGGSDEAFF.

The genes are TRBV6-4 and TRBJ1-5; 8 positions match TRBD1. The CDR3 length is 15 residues. Germline CDR1 is MRHNA and CDR2 is SNTAGT. The V gene end was trimmed by 3 bases and the J gene end by 1 base; junction bases not matched to a gene: 2. For the CDR3, the DNA is TGTGCCAGCAGTGAGTCAGGGGGCAGCAATCAGCCCCAGCATTTT. Protein: CASSESGGSNQPQHF.

The chain links TRBV24-1 to TRBJ2-1, with 9 bases lining up with TRBD2. Unmatched junction bases numbered 7, after V lost 6 bases and J lost 5 bases. The germline gives CDR1 KGHDR, CDR2 SFDVKD. The CDR3 length is 15 residues. In nucleotides, the CDR3 is TGTGCCACCAGTCCTATAGCGGGAGAGAACAATGAGCAGTTCTTC. This encodes CATSPIAGENNEQFF.

The CDR3 region has the DNA TGTGCCATCGCTACAGGGCCTAACTATGGCTACACCTTC. It translates to CAIATGPNYGYTF. This chain links TRBV12-3 or TRBV12-4 with TRBJ1-2; possibly TRBD1 for D (6 bases). The length of the CDR3 is 13 residues. Trimming pared 10 bases from V and 0 bases from J, leaving 12 bases between.

The gene calls are TRBV12-3 or TRBV12-4 and TRBJ2-1; no reliable D call. Between the trimmed V and J ends, which lost 0 bases and 9 bases, there was a span of 9 bases. CDR3 size: 13 residues. CDR3 in DNA: TGTGCCAGCAGTTTAGCGCTAGGGTCTGAGCAGTTCTTC. Its protein is CASSLALGSEQFF.

The sample holds one count of this clone. The chain couples TRBV19 to TRBJ1-5; D perhaps matches TRBD1 (6 bases). V lost 9 bases and J 3 bases, leaving 12 bases between the germline ends. The CDR3 consists of 13 residues. Germline V lookup: CDR1 LNHDA, CDR2 SQIVND (reference sequence). CDR3 region: CASGQSLNQPQHF. The CDR3 nucleotides read TGTGCCAGCGGACAGAGCCTCAATCAGCCCCAGCATTTT.

The sample holds one count of this clone. The V and J genes are TRBV6-1 and TRBJ2-7; D ambiguous. This CDR3 comprises 12 residues. CDR1 and CDR2 from the germline V gene are MNHNS and SASEGT. V lost 3 bases and J 4 bases, leaving 7 bases between the germline ends. The CDR3, as DNA: TGTGCCAGCAGTGACGTCGGGTACGAGCAGTACTTC. Translated, it gives CASSDVGYEQYF.

The rearrangement uses TRBV28 and TRBJ2-6; 9 bases agree with TRBD1. The CDR3 runs to 18 residues. V shed 6 bases and J 0 bases; nucleotides not matched to a gene: 9. Germline assignment: CDR1 MDHEN and CDR2 SYDVKM. The CDR3 loop reads CASSNQQGAFSGANVLTF. The CDR3 region has the DNA TGTGCCAGCAGCAATCAACAGGGGGCTTTCTCTGGGGCCAACGTCCTGACTTTC.

This chain uses TRBV5-1 with TRBJ2-3; a possible D gene is TRBD2 (6 bases). The CDR3 is made up of 16 amino acids. V lost 2 bases and J 3 bases, leaving 16 bases between the germline ends. The germline CDR1 and CDR2 sequences are SGHRS and YFSETQ. DNA of the CDR3: TGCGCCAGCAGCTTCCTCGGCGGGGATAGTACAGATACGCAGTATTTT. Protein sequence: CASSFLGGDSTDTQYF.

The chain has TRBV7-6 and TRBJ2-1, with 11 nucleotides matching TRBD2. The CDR3 sequence is 16 residues long. Germline trimming cut 0 bases from V and 4 bases from J; bases unmatched to any gene: 2. Per germline, CDR1 SGHVS and CDR2 FNYEAQ. CDR3 nucleotide sequence: TGTGCCAGCAGCTTAGCGACTAGCGGGAAGTACAATGAGCAGTTCTTC. Residues: CASSLATSGKYNEQFF. The full variable domain, its missing parts supplied by reference TRBV7-6 and TRBJ2-1, is GAGVSQSPRYKVTKRGQDVALRCDPISGHVSLYWYRQALGQGPEFLTYFNYEAQQDKSGLPNDRFSAERPEGSISTLTIQRTEQRDSAMYRCASSLATSGKYNEQFFGPGTRLTVL.

The chain is built from TRBV27 and TRBJ1-5, with 8 bases matching TRBD1. Germline V lookup: CDR1 MNHEY, CDR2 SMNVEV (reference sequence). The CDR3 extends over 15 amino acids. With V trimmed by 3 bases and J by 6 bases, 7 bases remained unmatched. The CDR3 nucleotides are TGTGCCAGCAGTTTGGGTCAGGGGGCCGTTCAGCCCCAGCATTTT. Amino acids: CASSLGQGAVQPQHF.

The chain is built from TRBV20-1 and TRBJ1-1; D not resolved. There are 12 residues in the CDR3. Trimming took off 4 bases at V and 1 base at J, with 7 bases between the two ends. Germline CDR1 reads DFQATT; CDR2 reads SNEGSKA (reference sequence). The DNA for the CDR3 is TGCAGTGCTACTGATCAGAACACTGAAGCTTTCTTT. Residues: CSATDQNTEAFF.